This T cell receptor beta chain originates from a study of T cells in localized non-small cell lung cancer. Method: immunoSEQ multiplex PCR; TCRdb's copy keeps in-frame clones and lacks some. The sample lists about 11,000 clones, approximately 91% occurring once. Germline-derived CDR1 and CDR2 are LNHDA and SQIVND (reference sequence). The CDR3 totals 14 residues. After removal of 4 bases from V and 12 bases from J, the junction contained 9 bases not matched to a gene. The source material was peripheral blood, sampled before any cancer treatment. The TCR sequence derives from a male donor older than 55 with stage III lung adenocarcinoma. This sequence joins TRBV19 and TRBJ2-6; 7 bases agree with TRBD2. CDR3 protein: CASSTRGEVSVLTF. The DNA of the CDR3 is TGTGCCAGTAGTACCCGGGGGGAAGTTAGCGTCCTGACTTTC.